The rows below give T cell receptor beta chains drawn from one sample of a study of T cell responses to AZD1222 COVID-19 vaccine. Libraries were prepared by immunoSEQ multiplex PCR; TCRdb keeps only in-frame clonotypes and omits some of them. The data show some 91,000 clones, with just over 90% seen just once and roughly 13% held by the top ten. The sample in question was peripheral blood, obtained on day 0 of AZD1222 vaccination. The source is an adult in good health. CDR3s include the opening cysteine and the closing phenylalanine or tryptophan. The D gene is left open where the match is weak. Only part of the rows carry a size: once, few, many, or a class if the clone is expanded.

D,J,size,V,CDR3,DNA
-,TRBJ2-7,-,TRBV6-6,CASSIDGYEQYF,TGTGCCAGCAGTATCGACGGATACGAGCAGTACTTC
TRBD1,TRBJ1-5,-,TRBV19,CASSIKGQGILNQPQHF,TGTGCCAGTAGTATTAAGGGACAGGGGATCCTTAATCAGCCCCAGCATTTT
-,TRBJ1-5,-,TRBV7-2,CASSLVGGAYSNQPQHF,TGTGCCAGCAGCTTAGTGGGGGGGGCCTATAGCAATCAGCCCCAGCATTTT
-,TRBJ1-4,-,TRBV9,CASSVDPNGEKLFF,TGTGCCAGCAGCGTAGACCCAAACGGAGAAAAACTGTTTTTT
-,TRBJ1-2,once,TRBV20-1,CSASPGLAENYGYTF,TGCAGTGCTAGTCCCGGACTGGCTGAGAACTATGGCTACACCTTC
TRBD1,TRBJ1-3,-,TRBV5-1,CASSSAGTGNLVGNTIYF,TGCGCCAGCAGCTCTGCCGGGACAGGGAATCTAGTTGGAAACACCATATATTTT
-,TRBJ1-2,-,TRBV9,CASSVVAGPVNYGYTF,TGTGCCAGCAGCGTAGTGGCAGGGCCCGTAAACTATGGCTACACCTTC
-,TRBJ1-1,few,TRBV7-9,CASSPNHGGTEAFF,TGTGCCAGCAGCCCAAACCACGGCGGCACTGAAGCTTTCTTT
-,TRBJ2-1,-,TRBV4-3,CASSQGGGHNEQFF,TGCGCCAGCAGCCAAGGGGGAGGACACAATGAGCAGTTCTTC
TRBD2,TRBJ2-5,-,TRBV27,CASSIGTSGGSPGETQYF,TGTGCCAGCAGTATCGGGACTAGCGGAGGATCACCGGGGGAGACCCAGTACTTC
TRBD1,TRBJ1-5,once,TRBV12-3/TRBV12-4,CASSRAGGGPQHF,TGTGCCAGCAGTAGAGCAGGGGGAGGGCCCCAGCATTTT
-,TRBJ1-5,-,TRBV6-1,CASSEYRESNQPQHF,TGTGCCAGCAGTGAATACAGGGAGAGCAATCAGCCCCAGCATTTT
-,TRBJ2-2,few,TRBV19,CASRRDPSNTGELFF,TGTGCCAGTAGAAGGGACCCATCGAACACCGGGGAGCTGTTTTTT
TRBD1,TRBJ1-1,-,TRBV6-5,CAGKTGRLTEAFF,TGTGCCGGAAAGACAGGGCGTCTTACTGAAGCTTTCTTT
-,TRBJ2-5,-,TRBV7-2,CASSYKGGETQYF,TGTGCCAGCAGCTATAAGGGGGGAGAGACCCAGTACTTC
-,TRBJ2-6,-,TRBV6-2/TRBV6-3,CASSYRGSGANVLTF,TGTGCCAGCAGTTACAGGGGCTCTGGGGCCAACGTCCTGACTTTC
-,TRBJ1-1,-,TRBV24-1,CATSVGQGSTEAFF,TGTGCCACCAGTGTCGGGCAGGGGTCGACTGAAGCTTTCTTT
-,TRBJ1-1,once,TRBV19,CASSSVGGALNTEAFF,TGTGCCAGTAGTTCCGTAGGTGGGGCGCTGAACACTGAAGCTTTCTTT
-,TRBJ1-4,-,TRBV4-1,CATRSRVGMGDEKLFF,TGCGCCACCAGGAGTAGGGTGGGGATGGGGGATGAAAAACTGTTTTTT
TRBD1,TRBJ1-1,-,TRBV5-6,CASSRQGNPTVAFF,TGTGCCAGCAGTCGACAGGGCAATCCGACCGTCGCTTTCTTT
-,TRBJ1-1,-,TRBV28,CASSLPVNTEAFF,TGTGCCAGCAGTTTACCTGTGAACACTGAAGCTTTCTTT
-,TRBJ1-2,-,TRBV29-1,CSVGRDRYYGYTF,TGCAGCGTGGGGAGGGATCGGTACTATGGCTACACCTTC
-,TRBJ1-4,-,TRBV15,CATSRGSEKLFF,TGTGCCACCAGCCGAGGTTCTGAAAAACTGTTTTTT
-,TRBJ2-7,-,TRBV11-2,CASSLVLVGEQYF,TGTGCCAGCAGCTTAGTTCTGGTGGGCGAGCAGTACTTC
-,TRBJ2-3,-,TRBV3-1/TRBV3-2,CASSQDVAGDTQYF,TGTGCCAGCAGCCAAGATGTGGCGGGGGATACGCAGTATTTT
-,TRBJ2-1,once,TRBV3-1/TRBV3-2,CASSQARTTEQFF,TGTGCCAGCAGCCAAGCGAGGACTACTGAGCAGTTCTTC
TRBD2,TRBJ2-1,-,TRBV24-1,CATSDSSGGAPNEQFF,TGTGCCACCAGTGATTCTAGCGGGGGTGCCCCCAATGAGCAGTTCTTC